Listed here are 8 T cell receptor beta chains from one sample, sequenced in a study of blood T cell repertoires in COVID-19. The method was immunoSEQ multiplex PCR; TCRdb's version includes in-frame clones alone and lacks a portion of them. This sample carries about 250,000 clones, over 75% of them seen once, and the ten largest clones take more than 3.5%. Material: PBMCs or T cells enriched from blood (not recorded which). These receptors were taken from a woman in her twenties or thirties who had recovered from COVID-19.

The CDR3 loop is CASSHEQGPAGQPQHF. CDR3 DNA sequence: TGTGCCAGCAGCCATGAACAGGGCCCCGCAGGTCAGCCCCAGCATTTT. This chain uses TRBV4-2 with TRBJ1-5, with D possibly being TRBD1 (6 bases). The length of the CDR3 is 16 residues. V dropped 3 bases and J dropped 6 bases, with 18 bases sitting between them. CDR1 is LGHNA and CDR2 is YNFKEQ in the germline V gene.

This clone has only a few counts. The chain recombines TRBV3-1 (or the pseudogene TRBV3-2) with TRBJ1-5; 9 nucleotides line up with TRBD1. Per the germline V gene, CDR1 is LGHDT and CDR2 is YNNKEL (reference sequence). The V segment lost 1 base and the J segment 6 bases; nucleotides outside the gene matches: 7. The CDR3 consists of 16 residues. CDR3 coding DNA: TGTGCCAGCAGCCAAGCAGGGACAGGGATTTCTCAGCCCCAGCATTTT. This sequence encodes CASSQAGTGISQPQHF.

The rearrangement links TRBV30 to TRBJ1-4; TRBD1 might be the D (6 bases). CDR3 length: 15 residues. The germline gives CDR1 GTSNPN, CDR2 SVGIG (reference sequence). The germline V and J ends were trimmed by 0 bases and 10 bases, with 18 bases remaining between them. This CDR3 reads CAWSVSTGGGRKLFF. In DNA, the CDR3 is TGTGCCTGGAGTGTGTCGACAGGAGGTGGTAGAAAACTGTTTTTT.

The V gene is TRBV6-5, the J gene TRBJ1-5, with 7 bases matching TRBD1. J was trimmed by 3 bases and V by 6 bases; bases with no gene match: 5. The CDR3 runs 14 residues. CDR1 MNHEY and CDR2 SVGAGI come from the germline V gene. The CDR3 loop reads CASSPGQNNQPQHF. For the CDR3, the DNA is TGTGCCAGCAGCCCGGGACAGAACAATCAGCCCCAGCATTTT.

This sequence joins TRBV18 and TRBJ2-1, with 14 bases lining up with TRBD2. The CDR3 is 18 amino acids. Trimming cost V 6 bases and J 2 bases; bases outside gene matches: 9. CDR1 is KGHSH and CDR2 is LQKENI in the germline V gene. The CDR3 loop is CASSLGTSGGATYNEQFF. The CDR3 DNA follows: TGTGCCAGCTCTCTAGGGACTAGCGGGGGAGCCACCTACAATGAGCAGTTCTTC.

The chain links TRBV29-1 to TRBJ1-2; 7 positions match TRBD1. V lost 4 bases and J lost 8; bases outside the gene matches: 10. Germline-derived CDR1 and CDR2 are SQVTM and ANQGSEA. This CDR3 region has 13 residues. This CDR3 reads CSVVNRGIEGYTF. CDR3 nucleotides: TGCAGCGTTGTTAACAGGGGAATAGAAGGCTACACCTTC.

CDR3 in amino acids: CASSIKGGLGNQPQHF. CDR3 DNA: TGTGCCAGTAGTATTAAGGGCGGGTTGGGCAATCAGCCCCAGCATTTT. V gene TRBV19 combines with J gene TRBJ1-5; D gene uncertain. Per germline, CDR1 LNHDA and CDR2 SQIVND (reference sequence). The V and J ends lost 3 bases and 2 bases respectively, with 14 bases between them. This CDR3 region has 16 residues.

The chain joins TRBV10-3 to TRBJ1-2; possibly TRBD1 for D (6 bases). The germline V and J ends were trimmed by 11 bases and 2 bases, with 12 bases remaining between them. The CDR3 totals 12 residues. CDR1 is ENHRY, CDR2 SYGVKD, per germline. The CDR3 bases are TGTGCCTCTCAACAGGGAAACTATGGCTACACCTTC. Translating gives CASQQGNYGYTF.